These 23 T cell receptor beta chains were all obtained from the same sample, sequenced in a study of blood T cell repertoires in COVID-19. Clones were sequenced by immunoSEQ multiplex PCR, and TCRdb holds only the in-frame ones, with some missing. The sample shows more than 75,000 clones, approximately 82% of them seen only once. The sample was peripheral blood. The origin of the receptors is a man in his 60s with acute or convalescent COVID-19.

The CDR3 DNA reads as TGTGCCAGCAGTTTGAAGGGGGAATATGGCTACACCTTC. Protein sequence: CASSLKGEYGYTF. The chain links TRBV28 to TRBJ1-2, with a weak D call TRBD1 (6 bases). The CDR3 totals 13 residues. The V gene lost 3 bases and the J gene lost 5 bases, with 10 bases spanning the gap. Germline lookup yields CDR1 MDHEN and CDR2 SYDVKM.

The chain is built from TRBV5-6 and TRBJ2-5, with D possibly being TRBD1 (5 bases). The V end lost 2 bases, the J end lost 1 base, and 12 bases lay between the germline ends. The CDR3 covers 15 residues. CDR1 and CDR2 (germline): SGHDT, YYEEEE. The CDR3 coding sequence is TGTGCCAGCAGCTTCGACCAGGGTCCCCAAGAGACCCAGTACTTC. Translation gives CASSFDQGPQETQYF.

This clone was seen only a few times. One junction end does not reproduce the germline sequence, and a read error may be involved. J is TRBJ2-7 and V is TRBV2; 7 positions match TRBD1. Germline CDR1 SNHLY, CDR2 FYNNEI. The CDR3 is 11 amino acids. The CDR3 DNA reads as TGTGCCAGCGAACTACAGGGGTGGGCACACTTC. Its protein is CASELQGWAHF.

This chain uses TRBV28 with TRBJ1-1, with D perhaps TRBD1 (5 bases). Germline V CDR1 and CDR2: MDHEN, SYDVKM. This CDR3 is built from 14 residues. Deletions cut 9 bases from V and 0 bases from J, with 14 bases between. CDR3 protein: CASRQPAMNTEAFF. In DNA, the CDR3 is TGTGCCAGTCGACAGCCGGCCATGAACACTGAAGCTTTCTTT.

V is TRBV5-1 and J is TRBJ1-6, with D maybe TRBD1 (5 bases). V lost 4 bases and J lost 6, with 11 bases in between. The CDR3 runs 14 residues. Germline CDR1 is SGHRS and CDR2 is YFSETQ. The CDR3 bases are TGCGCCAGCAGCCCGGCGACAGTTAATTCACCCCTCCACTTT. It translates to CASSPATVNSPLHF.

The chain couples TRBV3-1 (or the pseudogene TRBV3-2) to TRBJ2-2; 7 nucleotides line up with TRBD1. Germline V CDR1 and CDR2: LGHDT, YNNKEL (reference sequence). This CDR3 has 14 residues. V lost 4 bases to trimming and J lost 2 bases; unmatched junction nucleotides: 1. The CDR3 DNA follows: TGTGCCAGCAGCCGACAGGGCAACACCGGGGAGCTGTTTTTT. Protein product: CASSRQGNTGELFF.

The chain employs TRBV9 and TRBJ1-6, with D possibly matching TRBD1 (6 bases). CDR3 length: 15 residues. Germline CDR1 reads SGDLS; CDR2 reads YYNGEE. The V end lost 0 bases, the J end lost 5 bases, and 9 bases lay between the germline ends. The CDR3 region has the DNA TGTGCCAGCAGCGTAGGAGGGGGGGATAATTCACCCCTCCACTTT. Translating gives CASSVGGGDNSPLHF.

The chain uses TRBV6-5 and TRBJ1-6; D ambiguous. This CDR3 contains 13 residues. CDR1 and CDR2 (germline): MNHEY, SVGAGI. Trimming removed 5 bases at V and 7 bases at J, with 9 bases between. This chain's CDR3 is CASSPAGNSPLHF. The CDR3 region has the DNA TGTGCCAGCAGTCCGGCGGGGAATTCACCCCTCCACTTT.

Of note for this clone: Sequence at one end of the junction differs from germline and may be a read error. The CDR3, as DNA: TGTGCCAGCTCACCACGGGGGACGGACAGGGTTGGTGAGCAGCACTTC. Protein sequence: CASSPRGTDRVGEQHF. This sequence joins TRBV18 and TRBJ2-7; 8 nucleotides match TRBD1. This CDR3 contains 16 residues. CDR1 KGHSH and CDR2 LQKENI come from the germline V gene.

CDR3 sequence reads: CASNTGDGANVLTF. For the CDR3, the DNA is TGTGCCAGCAATACAGGGGATGGGGCCAACGTCCTGACTTTC. This sequence joins TRBV2 and TRBJ2-6, with 7 bases aligning to TRBD1. Germline loops: CDR1 SNHLY, CDR2 FYNNEI. This CDR3 region has 14 residues. Trimming cost V 7 bases and J 3 bases; bases outside gene matches: 3.

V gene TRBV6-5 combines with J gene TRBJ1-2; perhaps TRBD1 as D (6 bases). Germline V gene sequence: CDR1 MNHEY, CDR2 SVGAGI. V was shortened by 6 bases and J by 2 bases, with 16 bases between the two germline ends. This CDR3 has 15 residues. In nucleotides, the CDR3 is TGTGCCAGCAGGATGGGGATCGGGACAAACTATGGCTACACCTTC. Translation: CASRMGIGTNYGYTF.

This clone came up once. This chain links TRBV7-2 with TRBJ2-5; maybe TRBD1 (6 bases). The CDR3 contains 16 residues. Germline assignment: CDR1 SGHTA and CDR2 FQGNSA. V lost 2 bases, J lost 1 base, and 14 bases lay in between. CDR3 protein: CASSLWVTGSQETQYF. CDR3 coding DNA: TGTGCCAGCAGCTTATGGGTCACAGGGTCCCAAGAGACCCAGTACTTC.

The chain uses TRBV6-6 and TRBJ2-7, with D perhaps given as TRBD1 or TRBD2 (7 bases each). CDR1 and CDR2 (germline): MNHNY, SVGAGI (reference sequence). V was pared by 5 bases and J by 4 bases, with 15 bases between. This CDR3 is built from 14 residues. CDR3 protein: CASSQGGEGYEQYF. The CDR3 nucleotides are TGTGCCAGCAGTCAGGGGGGGGAGGGTTACGAGCAGTACTTC.

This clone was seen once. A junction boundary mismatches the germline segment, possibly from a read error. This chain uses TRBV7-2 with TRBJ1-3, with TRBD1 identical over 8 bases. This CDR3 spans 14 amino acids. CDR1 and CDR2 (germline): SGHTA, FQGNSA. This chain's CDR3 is CASSSGQGGNTIYF. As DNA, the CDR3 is TGTGCCAGCAGCTCCGGACAGGGTGGAAACACTATATATTTT. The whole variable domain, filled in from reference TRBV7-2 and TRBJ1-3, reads GAGVSQSPSNKVTEKGKDVELRCDPISGHTALYWYRQSLGQGLEFLIYFQGNSAPDKSGLPSDRFSAERTGGSVSTLTIQRTQQEDSAVYLCASSSGQGGNTIYFGEGSWLTVV.

For the CDR3, the DNA is TGTGCCTGGAGTCGGAGGGGGGGGAGTCAGCCCCAGCATTTT. This codes for CAWSRRGGSQPQHF. The chain uses TRBV30 and TRBJ1-5, with a tentative D call TRBD1 (6 bases). The germline V and J ends were trimmed by 2 bases and 6 bases, with 14 bases remaining between them. The CDR3 covers 14 residues. Germline V gene data show CDR1 as GTSNPN and CDR2 as SVGIG (reference sequence).

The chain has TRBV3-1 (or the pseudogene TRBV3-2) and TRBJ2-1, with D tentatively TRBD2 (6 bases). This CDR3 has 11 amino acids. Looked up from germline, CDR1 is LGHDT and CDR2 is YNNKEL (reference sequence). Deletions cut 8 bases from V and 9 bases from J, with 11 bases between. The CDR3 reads CASQAGIEQFF. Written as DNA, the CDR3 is TGTGCCAGCCAGGCGGGGATTGAGCAGTTCTTC.

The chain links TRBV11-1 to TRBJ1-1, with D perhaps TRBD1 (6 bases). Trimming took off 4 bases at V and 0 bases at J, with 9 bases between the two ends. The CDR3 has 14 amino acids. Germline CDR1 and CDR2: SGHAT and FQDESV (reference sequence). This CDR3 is CASSSEGVNTEAFF. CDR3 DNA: TGTGCCAGCAGCTCAGAGGGGGTGAACACTGAAGCTTTCTTT.

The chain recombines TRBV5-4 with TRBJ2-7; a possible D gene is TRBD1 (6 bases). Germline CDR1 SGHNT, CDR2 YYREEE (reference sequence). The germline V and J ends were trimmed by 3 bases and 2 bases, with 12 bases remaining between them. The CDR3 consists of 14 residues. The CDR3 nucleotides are TGTGCCAGCAGCTCTACAGGGAGCACCTACGAGCAGTACTTC. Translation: CASSSTGSTYEQYF.

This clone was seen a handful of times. The CDR3: CASSPFTGDNFYGYTF. The CDR3 coding sequence is TGTGCCAGCTCACCTTTTACAGGGGACAACTTCTATGGCTACACCTTC. The rearrangement links TRBV18 to TRBJ1-2, with TRBD1 matching over 7 bases. This CDR3 contains 16 residues. After removal of 3 bases from V and 4 bases from J, the junction contained 11 bases not matched to a gene. Germline V gives CDR1 KGHSH, CDR2 LQKENI.

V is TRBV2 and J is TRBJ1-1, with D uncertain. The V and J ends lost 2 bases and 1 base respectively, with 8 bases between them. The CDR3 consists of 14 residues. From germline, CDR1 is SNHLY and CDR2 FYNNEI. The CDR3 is CASSERVSNTEAFF. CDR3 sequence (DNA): TGTGCCAGCAGTGAACGGGTCTCGAACACTGAAGCTTTCTTT.

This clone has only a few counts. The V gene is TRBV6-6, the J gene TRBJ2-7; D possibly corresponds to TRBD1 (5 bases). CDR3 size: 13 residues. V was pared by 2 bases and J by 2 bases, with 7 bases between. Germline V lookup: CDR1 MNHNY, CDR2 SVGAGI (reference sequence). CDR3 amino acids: CASSYRQTYEQYF. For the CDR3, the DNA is TGTGCCAGCAGTTACCGACAGACCTACGAGCAGTACTTC.

For the CDR3, the DNA is TGTGCCAGCAGCTTGCGACCGGGGTCCTACGAGCAGTACGTC. Protein product: CASSLRPGSYEQYV. The chain carries TRBV5-5 and TRBJ2-7; TRBD2 might be the D (5 bases). The CDR3 covers 14 residues. Trimming took 1 base from V and 1 from J, leaving 9 bases between them. CDR1 is SGHKS and CDR2 is YYEKEE in the germline V gene (reference sequence).

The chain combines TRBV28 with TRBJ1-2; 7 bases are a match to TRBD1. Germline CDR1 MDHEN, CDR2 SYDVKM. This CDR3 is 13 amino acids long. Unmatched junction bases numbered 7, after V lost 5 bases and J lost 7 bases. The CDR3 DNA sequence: TGTGCCAGCAGTCAAACAGGGGAAGTTGGCTACACCTTC. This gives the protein CASSQTGEVGYTF.